This record looks at one T cell receptor (beta chain) sequence and its context. Antigen: not known. A junction boundary mismatches the germline segment, possibly from a read error. The data belong to a study of regulatory T cells in long-lasting Graves disease. Study findings and constraints: Among samples with persistent disease, TRBV28, TRBJ1-2 and TRBJ2-5 were favored.

Germline CDR1 SGHAT, CDR2 FQNNGV. The length of the CDR3 is 15 residues. Time point of the sample: newly diagnosed GD, antithyroid drugs for less than 3 months. There was RNA extracted from PBMCs, and the TCR library was made from it. Both iRepertoire HTBI primers and Arm-PCR of CDR3 regions were used to build the TCR beta libraries. One entry per CDR3 protein, called by TCRdb with MiXCR from the multiplex PCR reads. The sample holds fewer than 500,000 distinct CDR3 sequences, around 16% seen once. These data were likewise used in another study, on T cells in Graves' hyperthyroidism and ophthalmopathy. From that study: Diagnosis rested on symptoms, serum thyroxine and TRAb, thyroid ultrasound, and orbital computed tomography.

The origin of this receptor is a man between 35 and 55 years old with Graves disease. This chain joins TRBV11-2 and TRBJ2-5, with TRBD1 matching 10 bases. This specimen consisted of peripheral blood mononuclear cells (PBMCs), obtained at new diagnosis, from a patient treated with antithyroid drugs. In DNA form, the CDR3 reads TGCGCCAGCAGCCAGCGACAGGGGGCAGGGGAGACCCAGTACTTC. Translating it yields CASSQRQGAGETQYF.